This T cell receptor (beta chain) was identified in a study of blood T cell repertoires in COVID-19. Clones were sequenced by immunoSEQ multiplex PCR, and TCRdb holds only the in-frame ones, with some missing. The sample carries a few hundred thousand clones, around 91% recorded once. The sequencing input was PBMCs or T cells enriched from blood (not recorded which). This TCR was recovered from a young woman with acute COVID-19.

This chain's CDR3 is CASSQDPPNLAGARADTQYF. CDR3 bases: TGTGCCAGCAGCCAAGATCCGCCCAATTTAGCGGGAGCGAGGGCAGATACGCAGTATTTT. The chain combines TRBV4-2 with TRBJ2-3, with 9 bases lining up with TRBD2. The J segment lost 4 bases and the V segment lost 0 bases, leaving 17 bases of the junction unmatched. The germline V gene has CDR1 LGHNA and CDR2 YNFKEQ. The CDR3 totals 20 residues.